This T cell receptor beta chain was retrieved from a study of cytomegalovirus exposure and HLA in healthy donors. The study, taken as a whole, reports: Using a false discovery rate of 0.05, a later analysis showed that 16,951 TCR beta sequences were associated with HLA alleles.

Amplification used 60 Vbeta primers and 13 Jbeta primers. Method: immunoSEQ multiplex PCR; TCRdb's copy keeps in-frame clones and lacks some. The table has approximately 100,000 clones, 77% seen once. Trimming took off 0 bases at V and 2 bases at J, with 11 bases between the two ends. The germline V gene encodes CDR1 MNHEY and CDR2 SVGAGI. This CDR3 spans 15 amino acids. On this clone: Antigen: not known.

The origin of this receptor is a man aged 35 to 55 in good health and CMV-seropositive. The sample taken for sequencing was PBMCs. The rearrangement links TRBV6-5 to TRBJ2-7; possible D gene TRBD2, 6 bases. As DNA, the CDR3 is TGTGCCAGCAGTTACTCCGGGACTCGGACCTACGAGCAGTACTTC. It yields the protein CASSYSGTRTYEQYF.